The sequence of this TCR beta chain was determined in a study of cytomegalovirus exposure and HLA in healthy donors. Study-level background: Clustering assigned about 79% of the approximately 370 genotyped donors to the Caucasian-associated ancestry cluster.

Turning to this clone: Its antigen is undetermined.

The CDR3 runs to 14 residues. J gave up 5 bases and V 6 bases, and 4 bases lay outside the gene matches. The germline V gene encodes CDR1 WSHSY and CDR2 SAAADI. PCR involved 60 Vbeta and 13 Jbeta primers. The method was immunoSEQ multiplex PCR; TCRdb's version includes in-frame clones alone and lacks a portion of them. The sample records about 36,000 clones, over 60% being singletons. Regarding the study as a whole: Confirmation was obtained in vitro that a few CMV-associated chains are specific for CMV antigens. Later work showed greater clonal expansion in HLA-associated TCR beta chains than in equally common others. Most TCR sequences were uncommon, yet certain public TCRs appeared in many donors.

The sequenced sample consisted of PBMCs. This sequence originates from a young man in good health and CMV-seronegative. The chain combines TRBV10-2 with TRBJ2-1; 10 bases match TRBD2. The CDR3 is CASRQRGGHNEQFF. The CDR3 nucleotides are TGCGCCAGCAGGCAGCGGGGGGGCCACAATGAGCAGTTCTTC.